Sequencing of this T cell receptor beta chain was carried out in a study of Graves' ophthalmopathy and Graves' hyperthyroidism. Using RNA transcripts, the TCR beta CDR3 regions were amplified. HTBI primers were used in a first-round RT-PCR, which preceded a second-round multiplex PCR. Using its own MiXCR run on the multiplex PCR reads, TCRdb lists one record per CDR3 protein. The sample yields about 200,000 distinct CDR3 sequences, around 28% seen once. V shed 5 bases, J shed 3 bases, and the junction held 5 bases outside the gene matches. The germline V gene has CDR1 MDHEN and CDR2 SYDVKM. The CDR3 sequence is 14 residues long. A 10 ml volume of fresh peripheral blood provided the PBMCs. Study-level findings and limits: Blood also contained most of the expanded thyroid clonotypes above 0.001 frequency.

This clonotype has ten or more counts. What it binds is not known. The material sequenced was peripheral blood. The chain is built from TRBV28 and TRBJ2-7; 9 bases fit TRBD1. This sequence was found in a man aged 45-65 years with Graves' ophthalmopathy. CDR3 in amino acids: CASSRQGGVYEQYF. For the CDR3, the DNA is TGTGCCAGCAGTCGACAGGGGGGGGTCTACGAGCAGTACTTC.